The present TCR beta chain was sequenced within a study of T cells in women clearing cervical HPV infection. CDR1 is SEHNR, CDR2 FQNEAQ, per germline (reference sequence). This CDR3 is 15 amino acids long. V gave up 4 bases and J gave up 3 bases; unmatched junction bases: 6. About this clone: The CDR3 extends 3 residues past the end of the read, so its final part is completed from the germline J gene.

Assay used: immunoSEQ multiplex PCR; TCRdb lists only in-frame clones, some missing. The sample totals approximately 52,000 clones. The chain carries TRBV7-9 and TRBJ1-5, with 7 bases lining up with TRBD1. Sample: blood buffy coat. This receptor was obtained from a woman between 18 and 75 years old with a cervical HPV16 infection that either progressed to CIN3+ or cleared (not recorded which). The CDR3 DNA, read in part, is TGTGCCAGCAGCTCCATGACAGGGCTCAATCAGCCC. Translation: CASSSMTGLNQP. The full CDR3 protein reads CASSSMTGLNQPQHF.